The clone carrying this TCR beta chain was seen many times. Its antigen is not known. The CDR3 regions of TCR beta were amplified from RNA transcripts. Researchers ran a first-round RT-PCR on the TCR CDR3 using the HTBI primer set. A single record per CDR3 protein comes from TCRdb applying MiXCR to the multiplex PCR reads. The profile shows 300,000 to 450,000 distinct CDR3 sequences, approximately 13% of them singletons. The CDR3 runs 15 residues. With 6 bases clipped from V and 5 bases from J, the junction kept 9 bases outside the gene matches. Looked up from germline, CDR1 is DFQATT and CDR2 is SNEGSKA (reference sequence). The data belong to a study of T cells in Graves' hyperthyroidism and ophthalmopathy. As for the study in general: Peripheral blood draws took place at initial diagnosis, ahead of any treatment.

Findings of the study overall: For ophthalmopathy, model prediction preceded onset by a median around six months.

This sequence originates from a woman aged 55-69 years with Graves' hyperthyroidism. The sequenced sample was blood. The chain employs TRBV20-1 and TRBJ2-5, with 13 bases fitting TRBD2. The DNA for the CDR3 is TGCAGTGCGGATCCCGGACTAGCGGGAGTTGAGACCCAGTACTTC. Translated, it gives CSADPGLAGVETQYF.